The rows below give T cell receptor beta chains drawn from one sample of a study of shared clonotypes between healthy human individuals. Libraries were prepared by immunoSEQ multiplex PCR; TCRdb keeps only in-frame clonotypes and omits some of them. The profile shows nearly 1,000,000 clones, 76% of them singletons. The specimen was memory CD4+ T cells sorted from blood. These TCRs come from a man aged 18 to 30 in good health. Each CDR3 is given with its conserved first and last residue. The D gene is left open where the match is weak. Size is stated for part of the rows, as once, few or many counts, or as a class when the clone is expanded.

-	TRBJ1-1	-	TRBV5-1	CASSLATLNTEAFF	TGCGCCAGCAGCTTAGCAACGCTGAACACTGAAGCTTTCTTT
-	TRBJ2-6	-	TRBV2	CASTRRGAGANVLTF	TGTGCCAGCACCCGTAGGGGAGCTGGGGCCAACGTCCTGACTTTC
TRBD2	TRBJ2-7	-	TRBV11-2	CASSLNWGGYEQYF	TGTGCCAGCAGCCTTAACTGGGGGGGATACGAGCAGTACTTC
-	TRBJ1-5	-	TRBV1	CTDGGERVSNQPQHF	TGCACCGACGGGGGCGAGAGGGTGAGCAATCAGCCCCAGCATTTT
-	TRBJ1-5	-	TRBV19	CASSMGFKGRDQPQHF	TGTGCCAGTAGTATGGGCTTCAAAGGTAGGGATCAGCCCCAGCATTTT
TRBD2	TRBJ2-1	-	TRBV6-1	CASRLAGDLNEQFF	TGTGCCAGCAGGTTAGCGGGGGATCTCAATGAGCAGTTCTTC
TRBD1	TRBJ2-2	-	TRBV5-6	CASSAGQGVVGELFF	TGTGCCAGCAGCGCCGGACAGGGGGTCGTCGGGGAGCTGTTTTTT
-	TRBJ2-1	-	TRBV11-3	CASSLDLLAAQFF	TGTGCCAGCAGCTTAGATCTACTAGCTGCGCAGTTCTTC
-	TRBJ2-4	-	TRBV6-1	CASSEGGSKNIQYF	TGTGCCAGCAGTGAGGGGGGTTCCAAAAACATTCAGTACTTC
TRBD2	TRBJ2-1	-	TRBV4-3	CASSQELAGAYEQFF	TGCGCCAGCAGCCAAGAACTAGCGGGAGCCTATGAGCAGTTCTTC
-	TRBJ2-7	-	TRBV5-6	CASSLGTGTYEQYF	TGTGCCAGCAGCTTGGGGACGGGGACCTACGAGCAGTACTTC
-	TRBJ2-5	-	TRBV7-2	CASSLSGTFQETQYF	TGTGCCAGCAGCTTATCGGGAACTTTTCAAGAGACCCAGTACTTC
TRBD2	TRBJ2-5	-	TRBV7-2	CASSLVLLAGDRWAQYF	TGTGCCAGCAGCTTAGTGCTCCTAGCGGGGGACAGGTGGGCCCAGTACTTC
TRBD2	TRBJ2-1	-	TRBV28	CASSLSGGLGSVDGEQFF	TGTGCCAGCAGTTTATCGGGGGGGCTGGGTTCTGTGGATGGTGAGCAGTTCTTC
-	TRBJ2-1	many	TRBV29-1	CSVELYNEQFF	TGCAGCGTTGAGTTGTACAATGAGCAGTTCTTC
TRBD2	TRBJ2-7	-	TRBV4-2	CASSQASGSSYEQYF	TGTGCCAGCAGCCAAGCTAGCGGTAGCTCCTACGAGCAGTACTTC
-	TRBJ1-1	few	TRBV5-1	CASSTGGMNTEAFF	TGCGCCAGCAGTACCGGAGGTATGAACACTGAAGCTTTCTTT
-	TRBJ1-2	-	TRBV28	CASSFAAANYGYTF	TGTGCCAGCAGTTTTGCAGCAGCTAACTATGGCTACACCTTC
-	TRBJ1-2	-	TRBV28	CASRGRGGSGYGYTF	TGTGCCAGCAGGGGTAGGGGGGGCTCAGGCTATGGCTACACCTTC
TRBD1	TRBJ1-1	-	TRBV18	CASRQGQPGTEAFF	TGTGCCAGCCGGCAGGGACAGCCGGGCACTGAAGCTTTCTTT
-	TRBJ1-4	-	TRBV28	CASSQPTGSNEKLFF	TGTGCCAGCAGTCAACCGACAGGCTCTAATGAAAAACTGTTTTTT
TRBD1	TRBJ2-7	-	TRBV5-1	CASSLPRTGESYEQYF	TGCGCCAGCAGCTTGCCCCGGACAGGGGAATCCTACGAGCAGTACTTC
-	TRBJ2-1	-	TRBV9	CASSAGDPYNEQFF	TGTGCCAGCAGCGCAGGGGACCCTTACAATGAGCAGTTCTTC
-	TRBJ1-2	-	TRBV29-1	CSARDISYGYTF	TGCAGCGCTCGTGATATTTCTTATGGCTACACCTTC
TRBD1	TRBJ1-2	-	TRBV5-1	CASSLAMDRGGYGYTF	TGCGCCAGCAGCTTGGCCATGGACAGGGGTGGATATGGCTACACCTTC
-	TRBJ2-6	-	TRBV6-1	CASSEGWANVLTF	TGTGCCAGCAGTGAAGGCTGGGCCAACGTCCTGACTTTC